Sequencing of this T cell receptor (beta chain) was carried out in a study of blood T cell repertoires in COVID-19. Background on the study: COVID-19 samples from acute and convalescent phases originated in the United States, Italy and Spain. The analysed material was cDNA or gDNA that came from T cells, B-cell-depleted T cells, or PBMCs.

V lost 4 bases and J lost 4, with 17 bases in between. The length of the CDR3 is 15 residues. Germline CDR1 and CDR2: SEHNR and FQNEAQ (reference sequence). The assay was immunoSEQ multiplex PCR, and TCRdb's table has in-frame clones only and misses some. The data contain some 100,000 clones, about 74% of them singletons. V usage is TRBV7-9 and J usage is TRBJ2-7, with a tentative D call TRBD1 (6 bases). The TCR was taken from a man between 65 and 80 years old with acute or convalescent COVID-19. The sequenced sample consisted of peripheral blood. CDR3 sequence reads: CASSSRQALYYEQYF. DNA of the CDR3: TGTGCCAGCAGCTCGCGACAGGCCCTATATTACGAGCAGTACTTC.